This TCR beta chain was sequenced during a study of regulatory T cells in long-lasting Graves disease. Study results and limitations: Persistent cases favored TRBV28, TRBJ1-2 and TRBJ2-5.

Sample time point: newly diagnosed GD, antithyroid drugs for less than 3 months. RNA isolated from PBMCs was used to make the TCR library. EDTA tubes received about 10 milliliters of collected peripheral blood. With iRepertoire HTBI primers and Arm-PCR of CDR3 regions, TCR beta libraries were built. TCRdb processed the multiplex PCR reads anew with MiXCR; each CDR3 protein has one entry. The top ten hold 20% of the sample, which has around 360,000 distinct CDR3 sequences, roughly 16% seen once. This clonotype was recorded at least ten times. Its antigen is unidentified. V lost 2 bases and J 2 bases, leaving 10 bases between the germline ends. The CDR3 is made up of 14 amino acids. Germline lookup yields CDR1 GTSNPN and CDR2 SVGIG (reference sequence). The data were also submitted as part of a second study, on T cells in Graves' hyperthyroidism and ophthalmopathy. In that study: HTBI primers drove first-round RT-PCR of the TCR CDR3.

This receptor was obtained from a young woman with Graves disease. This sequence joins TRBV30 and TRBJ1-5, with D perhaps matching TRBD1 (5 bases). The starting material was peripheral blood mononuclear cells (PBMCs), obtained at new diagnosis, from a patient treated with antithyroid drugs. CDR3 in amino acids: CAWSRQGGNQPQHF. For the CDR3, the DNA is TGTGCCTGGAGTAGGCAAGGGGGCAATCAGCCCCAGCATTTT.